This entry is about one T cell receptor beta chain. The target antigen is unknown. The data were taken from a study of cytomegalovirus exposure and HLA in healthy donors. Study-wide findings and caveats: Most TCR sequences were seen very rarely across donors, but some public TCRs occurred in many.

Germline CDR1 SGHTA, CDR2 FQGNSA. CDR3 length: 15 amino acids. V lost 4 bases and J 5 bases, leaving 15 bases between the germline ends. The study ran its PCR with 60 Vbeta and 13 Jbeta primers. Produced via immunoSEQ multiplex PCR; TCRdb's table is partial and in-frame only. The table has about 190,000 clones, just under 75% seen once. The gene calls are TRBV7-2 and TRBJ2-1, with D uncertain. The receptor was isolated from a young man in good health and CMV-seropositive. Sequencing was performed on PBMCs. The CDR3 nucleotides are TGTGCCAGCAGCTCCCGTACCGGGTCAAACAATGAGCAGTTCTTC. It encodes CASSSRTGSNNEQFF.